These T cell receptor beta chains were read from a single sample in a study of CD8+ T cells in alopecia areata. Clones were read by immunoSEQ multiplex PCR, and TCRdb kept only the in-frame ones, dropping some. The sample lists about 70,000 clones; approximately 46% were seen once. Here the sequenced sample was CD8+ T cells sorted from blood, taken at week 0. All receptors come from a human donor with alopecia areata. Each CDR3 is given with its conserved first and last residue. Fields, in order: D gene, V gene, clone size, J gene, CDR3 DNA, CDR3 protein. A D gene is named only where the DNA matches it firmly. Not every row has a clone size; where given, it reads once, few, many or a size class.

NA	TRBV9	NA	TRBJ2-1	TGTGCCAGCAGCGTTAGCGCCGATTACAATGAGCAGTTCTTC	CASSVSADYNEQFF
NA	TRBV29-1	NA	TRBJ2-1	TGCAGCTCAGAACCGAAGGACAATGAGCAGTTCTTC	CSSEPKDNEQFF
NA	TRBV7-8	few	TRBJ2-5	TGTGCCAGCGGGACTCTTGAGACCCAGTACTTC	CASGTLETQYF
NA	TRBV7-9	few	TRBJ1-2	TGTGCCAGCACCCCTCCAGGGAAGTATGGCTACACCTTC	CASTPPGKYGYTF
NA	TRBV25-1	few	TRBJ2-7	TGTGCCAGCAGTGAATACGGAAGAGGAGGGAAATACTACGAGCAGTACTTC	CASSEYGRGGKYYEQYF
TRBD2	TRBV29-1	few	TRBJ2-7	TGCAGCGGGGGAGGACTAGCGCAGTCCTACGAGCAGTACTTC	CSGGGLAQSYEQYF
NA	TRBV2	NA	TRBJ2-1	TGTGCCAGCAACCCCAGGGGCAATGAGCAGTTCTTC	CASNPRGNEQFF
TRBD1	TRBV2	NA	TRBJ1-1	TGTGCCAGCAGCCAGGGACAGGGGTTGACTGAAGCTTTCTTT	CASSQGQGLTEAFF
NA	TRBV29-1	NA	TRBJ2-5	TGCAGCGTTGAAGACCCTAGGGAGTGGGAGACCCAGTACTTC	CSVEDPREWETQYF
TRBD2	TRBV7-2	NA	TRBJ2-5	TGTGCCAGCAGCTTAGTAAGGCGGGAGAGGCAGACCCAGTACTTC	CASSLVRRERQTQYF
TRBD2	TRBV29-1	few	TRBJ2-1	TGCAGCGTTGCACTAGCGGGAGTATTAAATGAGCAGTTCTTC	CSVALAGVLNEQFF
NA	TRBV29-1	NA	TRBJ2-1	TGCAGCGTTGAGCGTAGTAGCGGTTACAATGAGCAGTTCTTC	CSVERSSGYNEQFF
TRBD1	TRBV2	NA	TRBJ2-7	TGTGCCAGCAGTCAAGTCCCCTCGGGACAGGCCGTCTCCTACGAGCAGTACTTC	CASSQVPSGQAVSYEQYF
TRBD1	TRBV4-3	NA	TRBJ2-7	TGCGCCAGCAGCCAAGGGACAGGGAGTTTGTCGTACGAGCAGTACTTC	CASSQGTGSLSYEQYF